Included here is one T cell receptor (beta chain) sequence, with context. Its antigen specificity is not known. There are no base qualities to consult, and no much larger clone falls within one base. TCRbeta CDR3 regions were amplified from genomic DNA using the immunoSEQ Assay, a bias-controlled multiplex PCR. The paper's data handling went like this. Nucleated cell counts per sample were estimated from amplification of reference gene primers within the assay. Sequence reads were collapsed and filtered to measure the absolute abundance of every unique TCRbeta CDR3 rearrangement. For each sample, productive Simpson clonality was calculated as the square root of Simpson's diversity index across productive rearrangements. What TCRdb holds here is the immuneACCESS table cut down to in-frame rearrangements. Part of the clones is not present; checked against another copy, under half of the missing clones reflect an unresolved V gene, and the others are unexplained. V and J calls and clone size are given by that table; D and trimming were obtained from the DNA. Counted in this sample were hundreds of thousands of clones; 88% of them appeared once. The top ten hold about 8.5% of the sample.

These data are taken from a study of blood T cell repertoires in COVID-19 (TCRdb year 2020). In the study overall: The collaborator samples originated in the United States, Italy and Spain and spanned the acute and convalescent phases of COVID-19. A de-identified subject ID, COVID-19 status, age in years and sex were almost always included in the sample metadata. HLA class I and class II types, where available, came from metadata supplied by the sample provider rather than from assay-based typing. The samples were drawn from two sources: the first 160 participants of the ongoing ImmuneRACE study, and some 1,300 subjects contributed by 6 global collaborators. Deeply sampled blood TCRbeta repertoires from subjects exposed to, actively infected with, or recovered from COVID-19 were included in the dataset. A freely available public database, intended as a resource for researchers studying the immune response to SARS-CoV-2, is where the repertoires were released. The prospective study material was composed of cDNA or gDNA derived from T cells, B-cell-depleted T cells, or PBMCs. Broad study findings and their caveats: Clinical and demographic metadata were provided uncurated, with the amount varying by source and participant.

Each collaborating institution followed its own protocols to collect whole blood in K2EDTA tubes. For TCRbeta analysis, collaborators shipped samples in one of three forms: frozen whole blood, isolated PBMCs, or DNA extracted from either of those sample types. Cut back by 4 bases and 0 bases, the V and J ends lie 19 bases apart. CDR1 and CDR2 are drawn from the germline V gene (reference sequence): SEHNR, FQNEAQ. The cysteine opens and the phenylalanine closes a CDR3 of 18 amino acids. Solely the CDR3 DNA is kept, with 54 bases framed from the first base. The sequence links TRBV7-9 to TRBJ2-1, with TRBD2 as a weak D call on 6 bases. Input material: peripheral blood. The sequence was collected from a man younger than 30 with active or convalescent COVID-19. The DNA is as follows: TGTGCCAGCAGCTACTACCTTACGGAGGGCGCCTCCTACAATGAGCAGTTCTTC. The translation is CASSYYLTEGASYNEQFF.